This T cell receptor beta chain was identified in a study of cytomegalovirus exposure and HLA in healthy donors. Overall study results and limits: Cytomegalovirus-associated status was assigned to 164 TCR beta chains. The classifier reportedly diagnosed cytomegalovirus status with high sensitivity and specificity. Later analysis identified 17,000 or so TCR beta sequences associated with HLA alleles, using a false discovery rate threshold of 0.05.

This CDR3 is 17 amino acids long. Germline V gene data show CDR1 as SEHNR and CDR2 as FQNEAQ (reference sequence). Trimming shortened V by 7 bases and J by 0 bases, and 21 bases separated the two germline ends. The PCR was carried out with 60 Vbeta primers and 13 Jbeta primers. Generated by immunoSEQ multiplex PCR, the TCRdb table keeps only in-frame clones and is missing some. The sample consists of around 140,000 clones, almost 85% of them appearing once. A note on this clone: What it recognizes is unknown.

The chain has TRBV7-9 and TRBJ2-5, with D perhaps matching TRBD2 (7 bases). Sequencing used PBMCs. The TCR sequence derives from a woman aged 60-75 years in good health and CMV-seropositive. This chain's CDR3 is CASTWGGGSPYQETQYF. The CDR3 DNA follows: TGTGCCAGCACTTGGGGAGGGGGAAGTCCGTACCAAGAGACCCAGTACTTC. Looking up the rest from reference TRBV7-9 and TRBJ2-5 gives the full variable domain: DTGVSQNPRHKITKRGQNVTFRCDPISEHNRLYWYRQTLGQGPEFLTYFQNEAQLEKSRLLSDRFSAERPKGSFSTLEIQRTEQGDSAMYLCASTWGGGSPYQETQYFGPGTRLLVL.